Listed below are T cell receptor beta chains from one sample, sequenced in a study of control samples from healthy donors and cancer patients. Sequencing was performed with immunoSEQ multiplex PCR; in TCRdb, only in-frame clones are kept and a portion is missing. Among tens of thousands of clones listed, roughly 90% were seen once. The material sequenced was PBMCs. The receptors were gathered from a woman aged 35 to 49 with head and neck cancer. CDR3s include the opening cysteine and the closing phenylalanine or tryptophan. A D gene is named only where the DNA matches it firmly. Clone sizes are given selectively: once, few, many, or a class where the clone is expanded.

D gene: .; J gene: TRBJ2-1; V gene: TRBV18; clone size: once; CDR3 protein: CASSPGTSVSYNEQFF; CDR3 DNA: TGTGCCAGCTCACCGGGAACTTCTGTCTCCTACAATGAGCAGTTCTTC
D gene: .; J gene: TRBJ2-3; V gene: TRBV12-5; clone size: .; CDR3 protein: CASLRSGTDTQYF; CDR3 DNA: TGTGCTAGCCTAAGGAGCGGCACAGATACGCAGTATTTT
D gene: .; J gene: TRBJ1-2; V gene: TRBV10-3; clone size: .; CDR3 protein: CAIRDSAGQSQYGYTF; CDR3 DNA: TGTGCCATCAGAGACAGCGCAGGACAGAGCCAATATGGCTACACCTTC
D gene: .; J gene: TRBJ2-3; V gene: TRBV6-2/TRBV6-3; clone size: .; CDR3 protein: CASSPRLAGDTQYF; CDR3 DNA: TGTGCCAGCAGTCCCCGATTGGCAGGGGATACGCAGTATTTT
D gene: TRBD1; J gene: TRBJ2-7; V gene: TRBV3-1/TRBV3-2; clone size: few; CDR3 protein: CASSLRQGYEQYF; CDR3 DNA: TGTGCCAGCAGCCTACGACAGGGGTACGAGCAGTACTTC
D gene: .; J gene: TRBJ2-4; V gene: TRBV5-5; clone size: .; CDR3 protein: CASGPTGAKNIQYF; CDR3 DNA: TGTGCCAGCGGACCCACGGGAGCCAAAAACATTCAGTACTTC
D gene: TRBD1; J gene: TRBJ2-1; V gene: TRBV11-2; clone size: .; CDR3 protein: CASSYIQGAYNEQFF; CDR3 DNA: TGTGCCAGCAGCTACATACAGGGGGCCTACAATGAGCAGTTCTTC
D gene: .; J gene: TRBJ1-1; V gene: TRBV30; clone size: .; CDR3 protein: CAWRQREVNTEAFF; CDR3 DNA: TGTGCCTGGAGACAGCGGGAGGTGAACACTGAAGCTTTCTTT
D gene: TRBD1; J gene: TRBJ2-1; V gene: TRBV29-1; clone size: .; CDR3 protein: CSVSPRDSYNEQFF; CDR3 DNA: TGCAGCGTTTCCCCCCGGGACAGTTACAATGAGCAGTTCTTC
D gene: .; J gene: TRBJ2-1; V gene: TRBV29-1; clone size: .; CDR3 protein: CSVRHLNEQFF; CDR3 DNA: TGCAGCGTGAGACACCTCAATGAGCAGTTCTTC
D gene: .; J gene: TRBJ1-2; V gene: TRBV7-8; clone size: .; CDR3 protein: CASSLDGAYGYTF; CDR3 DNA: TGTGCCAGCAGCTTAGACGGGGCGTATGGCTACACCTTC
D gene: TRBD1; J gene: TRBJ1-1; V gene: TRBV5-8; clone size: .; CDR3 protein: CASIRTGFGNTEAFF; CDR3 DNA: TGTGCCAGCATACGGACAGGGTTTGGGAACACTGAAGCTTTCTTT
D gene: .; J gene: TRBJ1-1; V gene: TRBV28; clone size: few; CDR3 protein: CASSFSGNTEAFF; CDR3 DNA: TGTGCCAGCAGTTTTTCGGGAAACACTGAAGCTTTCTTT
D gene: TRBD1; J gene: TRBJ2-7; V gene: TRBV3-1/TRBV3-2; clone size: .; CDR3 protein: CAAGRDRPYEQYF; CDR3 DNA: TGTGCCGCGGGCCGGGACAGGCCCTACGAGCAGTACTTC
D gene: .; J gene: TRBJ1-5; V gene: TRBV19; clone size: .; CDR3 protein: CASSIIPGNQPQHF; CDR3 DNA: TGTGCCAGTAGTATTATTCCGGGCAATCAGCCCCAGCATTTT
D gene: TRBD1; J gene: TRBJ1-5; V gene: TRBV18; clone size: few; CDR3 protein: CASSPKDRNQPQHF; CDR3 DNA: TGTGCCAGCTCACCAAAGGACAGGAATCAGCCCCAGCATTTT
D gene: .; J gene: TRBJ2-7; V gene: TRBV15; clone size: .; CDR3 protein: CATSGDYEQYF; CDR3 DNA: TGTGCCACCAGCGGAGACTACGAGCAGTACTTC
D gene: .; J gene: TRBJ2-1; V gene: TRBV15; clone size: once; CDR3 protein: CATRGIPNEQFF; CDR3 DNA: TGTGCCACCCGGGGGATTCCCAATGAGCAGTTCTTC
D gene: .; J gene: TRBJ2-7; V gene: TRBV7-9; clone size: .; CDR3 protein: CASSLSDRAYEQYF; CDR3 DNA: TGTGCCAGCAGCTTATCGGACAGAGCTTACGAGCAGTACTTC
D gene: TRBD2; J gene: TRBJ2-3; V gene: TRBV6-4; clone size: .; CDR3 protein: CASSDSTSGGDTQYF; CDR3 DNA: TGTGCCAGCAGTGACTCGACTAGCGGGGGGGATACGCAGTATTTT
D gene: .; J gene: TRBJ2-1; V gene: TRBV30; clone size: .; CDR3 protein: CAWRIEHGSYNEQFF; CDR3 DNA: TGTGCCTGGAGGATCGAACACGGCTCCTACAATGAGCAGTTCTTC
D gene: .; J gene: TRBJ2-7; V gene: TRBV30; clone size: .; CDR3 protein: CAWSEGKVEYF; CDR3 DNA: TGTGCCTGGAGCGAAGGAAAGGTCGAGTACTTC
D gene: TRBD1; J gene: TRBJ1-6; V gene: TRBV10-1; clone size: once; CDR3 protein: CASSGTVNSPLHF; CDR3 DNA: TGCGCCAGCAGCGGGACAGTAAATTCACCCCTCCACTTT
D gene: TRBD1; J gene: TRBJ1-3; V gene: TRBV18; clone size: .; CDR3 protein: CASSPGQGATGNTIYF; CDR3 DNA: TGTGCCAGCTCACCCGGCCAGGGGGCAACCGGAAACACCATATATTTT